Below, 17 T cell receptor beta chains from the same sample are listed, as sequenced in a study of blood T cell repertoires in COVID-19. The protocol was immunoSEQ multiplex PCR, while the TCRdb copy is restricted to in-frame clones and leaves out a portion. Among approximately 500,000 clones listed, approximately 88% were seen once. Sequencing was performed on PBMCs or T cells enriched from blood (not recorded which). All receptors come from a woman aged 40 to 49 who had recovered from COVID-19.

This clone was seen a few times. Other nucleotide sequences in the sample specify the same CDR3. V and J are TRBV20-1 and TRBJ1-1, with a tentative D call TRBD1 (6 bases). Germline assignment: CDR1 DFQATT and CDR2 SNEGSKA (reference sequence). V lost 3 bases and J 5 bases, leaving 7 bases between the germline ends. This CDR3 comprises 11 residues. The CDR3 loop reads CSASRGTEAFF. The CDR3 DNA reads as TGCAGTGCTAGTAGGGGGACTGAAGCTTTCTTT.

The CDR3 is CASSLRGQNTGELFF. The DNA of the CDR3 is TGCGCCAGCAGCTTAAGGGGGCAGAACACCGGGGAGCTGTTTTTT. The rearrangement joins TRBV5-1 to TRBJ2-2, with 7 nucleotides matching TRBD1. This CDR3 is 15 amino acids long. CDR1 and CDR2 from the germline V gene are SGHRS and YFSETQ. V lost 2 bases to trimming and J lost 1 base; unmatched junction nucleotides: 2.

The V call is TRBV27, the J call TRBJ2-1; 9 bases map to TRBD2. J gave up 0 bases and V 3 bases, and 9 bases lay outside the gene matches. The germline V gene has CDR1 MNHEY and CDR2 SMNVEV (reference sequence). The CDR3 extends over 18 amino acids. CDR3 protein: CASSFGGGGGFSYNEQFF. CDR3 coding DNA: TGTGCCAGCAGTTTCGGGGGCGGGGGGGGATTCTCCTACAATGAGCAGTTCTTC.

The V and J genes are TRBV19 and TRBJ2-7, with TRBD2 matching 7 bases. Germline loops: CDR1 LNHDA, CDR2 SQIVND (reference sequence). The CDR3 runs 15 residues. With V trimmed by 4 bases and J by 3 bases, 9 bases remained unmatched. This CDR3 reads CASSTSGGSFYEQYF. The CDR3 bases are TGTGCCAGTAGTACCTCGGGCGGGAGTTTCTACGAGCAGTACTTC.

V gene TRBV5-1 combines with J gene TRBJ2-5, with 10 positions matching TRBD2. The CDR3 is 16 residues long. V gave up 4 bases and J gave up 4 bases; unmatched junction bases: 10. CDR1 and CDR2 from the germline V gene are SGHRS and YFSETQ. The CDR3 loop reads CASSDTASGSGETQYF. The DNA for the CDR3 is TGCGCCAGCAGCGACACAGCTAGCGGGAGTGGAGAGACCCAGTACTTC.

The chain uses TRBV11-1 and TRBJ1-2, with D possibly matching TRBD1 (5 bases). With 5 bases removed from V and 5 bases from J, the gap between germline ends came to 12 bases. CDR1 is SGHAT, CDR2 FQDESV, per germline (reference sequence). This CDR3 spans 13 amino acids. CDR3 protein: CASSRGREYGYTF. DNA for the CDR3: TGTGCCAGCAGCCGTGGCAGGGAATATGGCTACACCTTC.

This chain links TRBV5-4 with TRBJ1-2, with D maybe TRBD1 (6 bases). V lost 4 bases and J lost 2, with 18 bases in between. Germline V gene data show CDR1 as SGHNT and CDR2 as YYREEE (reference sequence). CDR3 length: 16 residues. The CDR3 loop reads CASSLVSGTLNYGYTF. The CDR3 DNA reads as TGTGCCAGCAGCCTAGTATCCGGGACACTCAACTATGGCTACACCTTC.

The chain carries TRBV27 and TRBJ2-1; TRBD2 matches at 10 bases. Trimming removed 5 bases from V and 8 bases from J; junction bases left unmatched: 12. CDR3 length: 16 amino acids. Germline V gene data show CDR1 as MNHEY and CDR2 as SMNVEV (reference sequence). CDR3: CASSPNPGLASDEQFF. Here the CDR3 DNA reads TGTGCCAGCAGTCCCAACCCGGGACTAGCGAGCGATGAGCAGTTCTTC.

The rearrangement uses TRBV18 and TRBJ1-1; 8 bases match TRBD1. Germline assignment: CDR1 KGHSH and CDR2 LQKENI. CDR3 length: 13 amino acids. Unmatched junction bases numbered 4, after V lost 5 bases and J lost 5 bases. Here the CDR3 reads CASSGTGLTEAFF. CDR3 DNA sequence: TGTGCCAGCTCAGGGACAGGTTTGACTGAAGCTTTCTTT.

The DNA for the CDR3 is TGTGCCAGCAGCGGACAGGCCGAGAATTCACCCCTCCACTTT. This gives the protein CASSGQAENSPLHF. The gene calls are TRBV9 and TRBJ1-6; the D gene is possibly TRBD1 (6 bases). Germline V CDR1 and CDR2: SGDLS, YYNGEE. V gave up 3 bases and J gave up 7 bases, with 11 bases separating them. The CDR3 has 14 amino acids.

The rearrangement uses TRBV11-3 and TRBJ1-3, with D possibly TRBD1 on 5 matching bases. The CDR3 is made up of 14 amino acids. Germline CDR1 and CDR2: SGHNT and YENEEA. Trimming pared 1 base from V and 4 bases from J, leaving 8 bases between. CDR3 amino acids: CASSLGGQGNTIYF. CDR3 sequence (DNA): TGTGCCAGCAGCTTAGGCGGACAAGGAAACACCATATATTTT. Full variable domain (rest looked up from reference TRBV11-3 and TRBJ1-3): EAGVVQSPRYKIIEKKQPVAFWCNPISGHNTLYWYLQNLGQGPELLIRYENEEAVDDSQLPKDRFSAERLKGVDSTLKIQPAELGDSAVYLCASSLGGQGNTIYFGEGSWLTVV.

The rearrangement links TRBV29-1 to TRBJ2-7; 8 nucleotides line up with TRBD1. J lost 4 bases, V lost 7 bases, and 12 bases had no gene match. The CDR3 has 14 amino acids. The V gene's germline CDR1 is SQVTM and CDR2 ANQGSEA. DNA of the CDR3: TGCAGCGCCCATTCCAGGGGGCCCCCATACGAGCAGTACTTC. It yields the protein CSAHSRGPPYEQYF.

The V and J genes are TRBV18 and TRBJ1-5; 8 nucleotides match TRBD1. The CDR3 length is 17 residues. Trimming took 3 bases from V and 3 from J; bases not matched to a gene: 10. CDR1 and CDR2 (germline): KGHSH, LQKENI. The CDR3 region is CASSPGRADRVNQPQHF. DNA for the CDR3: TGTGCCAGCTCACCCGGAAGGGCGGACAGGGTCAATCAGCCCCAGCATTTT.

CDR3 residues: CASSEGDVGGTQYF. Here the CDR3 DNA reads TGTGCCAGCAGTGAAGGAGATGTAGGGGGGACCCAGTACTTC. The chain uses TRBV6-1 and TRBJ2-5; D perhaps matches TRBD1 (6 bases). The CDR3 length is 14 residues. Trimming took 1 base from V and 7 from J, leaving 13 bases between them. The germline V gene has CDR1 MNHNS and CDR2 SASEGT.

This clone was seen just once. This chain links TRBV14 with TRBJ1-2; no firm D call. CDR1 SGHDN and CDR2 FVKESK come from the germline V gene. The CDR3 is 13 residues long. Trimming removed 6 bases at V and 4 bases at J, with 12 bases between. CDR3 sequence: CASSLTRAYGYTF. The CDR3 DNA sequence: TGTGCCAGCAGTCTGACACGTGCCTATGGCTACACCTTC.

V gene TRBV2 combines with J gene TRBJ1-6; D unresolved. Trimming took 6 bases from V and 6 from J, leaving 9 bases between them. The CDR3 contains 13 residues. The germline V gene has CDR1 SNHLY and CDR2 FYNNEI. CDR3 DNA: TGTGCCAGCAGGGAGTTTGGTAATTCACCCCTCCACTTT. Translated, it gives CASREFGNSPLHF.

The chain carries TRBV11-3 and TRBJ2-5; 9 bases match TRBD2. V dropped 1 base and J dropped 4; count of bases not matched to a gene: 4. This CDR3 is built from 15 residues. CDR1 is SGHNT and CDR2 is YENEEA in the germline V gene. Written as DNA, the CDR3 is TGTGCCAGCAGCTTAGGTTTACTAGCGGGAGAGACCCAGTACTTC. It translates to CASSLGLLAGETQYF.